A selection of T cell receptor beta chains follows, all from one sample in a study of T cell clones after liver transplantation. The table came from immunoSEQ multiplex PCR; TCRdb's copy has only in-frame clones and leaves some out. The sample holds some 61,000 clones; 60% to 80% are singletons and the top ten take 7.5% to 10%. This sample comprised CD4+ T cells from blood, obtained at the 22-month timepoint. Source of these receptors: a human patient who received a liver transplant. Some T cells may arise from the graft donor. CDR3s include the opening cysteine and the closing phenylalanine or tryptophan. The D gene is left open where the match is weak. Where a row states a size, it is once, few, many or the class of an expanded clone; other rows omit it.

V gene	clone size	D gene	J gene	CDR3 DNA	CDR3 protein
TRBV21-1	-	-	TRBJ1-6	TGTGCCAGCAGCAAAATCGGGGAGGATAATTCACCCCTCCACTTT	CASSKIGEDNSPLHF
TRBV27	once	-	TRBJ2-1	TGTGCCAGCAGTTTACTTGGAACGCGCAATGAGCAGTTCTTC	CASSLLGTRNEQFF
TRBV28	-	-	TRBJ1-5	TGTGCCAGCACCTGGGGAGGTCAGCCCCAGCATTTT	CASTWGGQPQHF
TRBV6-1	-	-	TRBJ1-2	TGTGCCAGCAGTGTGGACGGGGCAGACTATGGCTACACCTTC	CASSVDGADYGYTF
TRBV19	-	-	TRBJ1-1	TGTGCCAGTAGTATGTCCCAGGGCGAAGCTTTCTTT	CASSMSQGEAFF
TRBV27	-	TRBD1	TRBJ2-7	TGTGCCAGCAGTCCCCCCCGGACAGGGTCCTACGAGCAGTACTTC	CASSPPRTGSYEQYF
TRBV7-8	-	TRBD1	TRBJ2-2	TGTGCCAGCAGCTTCGGGACAGAGAACACCGGGGAGCTGTTTTTT	CASSFGTENTGELFF
TRBV9	-	-	TRBJ2-2	TGTGCCAGCAGCGTAGACGCAACCGGGGAGCTGTTTTTT	CASSVDATGELFF
TRBV4-1	-	-	TRBJ1-2	TGCGCCAGCAGCCAAGATCAAGGTTTAAGCTTTTATGGCTACACCTTC	CASSQDQGLSFYGYTF
TRBV7-2	-	-	TRBJ2-3	TGTGCCAGCAGCTCGGGTAGGACAGATACGCAGTATTTT	CASSSGRTDTQYF
TRBV5-6	-	TRBD1	TRBJ2-7	TGTGCCAGCAGCTCGGACAGGGGCCGCGGGGAGCAGTACTTC	CASSSDRGRGEQYF
TRBV11-2	few	-	TRBJ2-7	TGTGCCAGCAGCTATCTACGGGGATCCTACGAGCAGTACTTC	CASSYLRGSYEQYF
TRBV29-1	once	-	TRBJ1-5	TGCAGCGTTGGGGAGAGAGGCAATCAGCCCCAGCATTTT	CSVGERGNQPQHF
TRBV6-1	-	TRBD1	TRBJ2-7	TGTGCCAGCAGTGGGCCCAGGGGGCGCGAGCAGTACTTC	CASSGPRGREQYF
TRBV11-1	-	TRBD2	TRBJ2-1	TGTGCCAGCAGACTGAGAAGCGGGGGGGGTTACAATGAGCAGTTCTTC	CASRLRSGGGYNEQFF
TRBV19	-	-	TRBJ2-1	TGTGCCAGTAGTAAGGAGGGGTCGTCGAATGAGCAGTTCTTC	CASSKEGSSNEQFF
TRBV30	-	-	TRBJ1-2	TGTGCCCCCATAAACTATGGCTACACCTTC	CAPINYGYTF
TRBV6-5	-	-	TRBJ1-2	TGTGCCAGCAGTCTTTTTGGGCAAAGTGGCTACACCTTC	CASSLFGQSGYTF
TRBV5-5	-	TRBD1	TRBJ1-6	TGTGCCAGCAGCCTATGGACAGGGGGGAAATCACCCCTCCACTTT	CASSLWTGGKSPLHF
TRBV28	-	TRBD1	TRBJ1-3	TGTGCCAGCAGTCTGACAGGGGTCGCTGGAAACACCATATATTTT	CASSLTGVAGNTIYF
TRBV7-8	few	-	TRBJ1-6	TGTGCCAGCAGCTTAAAGTACAGGGATAATTCACCCCTCCACTTT	CASSLKYRDNSPLHF
TRBV7-9	-	-	TRBJ1-4	TGTGCCAGCAGCTTAGATCGGGCTAATGAAAAACTGTTTTTT	CASSLDRANEKLFF
TRBV19	-	TRBD1	TRBJ1-4	TGTGCCAGTATGATCGGGACAGGGAGCACTAATGAAAAACTGTTTTTT	CASMIGTGSTNEKLFF
TRBV18	-	TRBD1	TRBJ1-6	TGTGCCAGCTCACCAGGGCAGGGGGCGACTTCACCCCTCCACTTT	CASSPGQGATSPLHF
TRBV19	few	TRBD1	TRBJ2-1	TGTGCCGTTCAGGGACAGGGAGCCTACAATGAGCAGTTCTTC	CAVQGQGAYNEQFF
TRBV27	few	TRBD1	TRBJ2-7	TGTGCCAGCAGTAAGGGACAGGGGGGGTACGAGCAGTACTTC	CASSKGQGGYEQYF
TRBV6-1	-	TRBD2	TRBJ2-3	TGTGCCAGCAGTGTGGCTAGCGGGGGCTACACAGATACGCAGTATTTT	CASSVASGGYTDTQYF
TRBV25-1	-	-	TRBJ1-2	TGTGCCAGCAGTGGGGGCAGGGCCTATGGCTACACCTTC	CASSGGRAYGYTF
TRBV5-1	-	-	TRBJ1-4	TGCGCCAGCAGCTTGGGACAGCGGGAAAAACTGTTTTTT	CASSLGQREKLFF
TRBV27	-	TRBD1	TRBJ1-6	TGTGCCAGCAGTCGCACCCGGACAGGACTTAATTCACCCCTCCACTTT	CASSRTRTGLNSPLHF
TRBV19	-	TRBD1	TRBJ1-5	TGTGCCAGTAGTCAAGGGGGACAGGGCAATCAGCCCCAGCATTTT	CASSQGGQGNQPQHF